Presented here are 21 T cell receptor beta chains from one specimen sequenced in a study. TCRdb re-derived calls from the RT-PCR reads in MiXCR, one entry per CDR3 protein. The profile shows hundreds of thousands of distinct CDR3 sequences, approximately 15% of them singletons. The sequenced sample was memory CD4+ T cells from blood. The receptors were sampled from a female donor in good health, serving as a healthy control.

This clonotype was counted ten times or more. V gene TRBV29-1 combines with J gene TRBJ1-4, with TRBD1 identical over 7 bases. CDR3 length: 14 amino acids. The trim removed 4 bases at V and 7 bases at J, leaving 9 bases unmatched. Per the germline V gene, CDR1 is SQVTM and CDR2 is ANQGSEA. CDR3 sequence (DNA): TGCAGCGTTGGACCGGGACAGCTTGGTGAAAAACTGTTTTTT. Protein: CSVGPGQLGEKLFF.

The table lists this clonotype with a few counts. The chain combines TRBV3-1 with TRBJ2-7; D may be TRBD1 or TRBD2 (5 bases each). The CDR3 is made up of 14 amino acids. In germline, CDR1 is LGHDT, CDR2 YNNKEL (reference sequence). Trimming removed 0 bases at V and 7 bases at J, with 13 bases between. As DNA, the CDR3 is TGTGCCAGCAGCCAAGAAAGAGGGGCGAGTGAGCAGTACTTC. Its translation: CASSQERGASEQYF.

This clonotype appeared a few times. The chain uses TRBV5-6 and TRBJ2-3; 8 positions match TRBD2. V lost 4 bases and J lost 4; bases outside the gene matches: 8. This CDR3 region has 15 residues. Germline values: CDR1 SGHDT, CDR2 YYEEEE. The CDR3 region is CASSIRGGVSDTQYF. As DNA, the CDR3 is TGTGCCAGCAGCATACGGGGGGGCGTGTCAGATACGCAGTATTTT.

The rearrangement joins TRBV20-1 to TRBJ1-4; D call uncertain. This CDR3 contains 12 residues. CDR1 DFQATT and CDR2 SNEGSKA come from the germline V gene (reference sequence). Deletions cut 0 bases from V and 12 bases from J, with 11 bases between. CDR3 loop: CSARDLRGELFF. The CDR3, as DNA: TGCAGTGCTAGAGATCTTCGGGGTGAACTGTTTTTT.

This clonotype has more than one count but fewer than ten. The J gene is TRBJ1-1, the V gene TRBV6-6; D unresolved. Germline V lookup: CDR1 MNHNY, CDR2 SVGAGI (reference sequence). V dropped 6 bases and J dropped 0 bases, with 11 bases sitting between them. The CDR3 is 14 amino acids. The CDR3, as DNA: TGTGCCAGCAGCCCTAGGTTAATGAACACTGAAGCTTTCTTT. This codes for CASSPRLMNTEAFF.

This clonotype was found many times. V is TRBV6-5 and J is TRBJ2-6, with 9 bases matching TRBD1. This CDR3 contains 17 residues. In germline, CDR1 is MNHEY, CDR2 SVGAGI. Losses at the gene ends were 2 bases for V and 4 bases for J; bases not matched to a gene: 6. CDR3 sequence reads: CASSYTGGASGANVLTF. DNA for the CDR3: TGTGCCAGCAGTTACACAGGGGGCGCATCCGGGGCCAACGTCCTGACTTTC.

Only a few counts were recorded for this clonotype. This chain links TRBV20-1 with TRBJ2-7; D unresolved. Germline V CDR1 and CDR2: DFQATT, SNEGSKA (reference sequence). The CDR3 loop spans 13 amino acids. Trimming took 4 bases from V and 7 from J, leaving 17 bases between them. CDR3 protein: CSAIETVGREQYF. For the CDR3, the DNA is TGCAGTGCTATAGAGACTGTTGGTAGAGAGCAGTACTTC.

This clonotype was detected many times. The chain has TRBV5-1 and TRBJ1-1; D remains unclear. Trimming took off 1 base at V and 0 bases at J, with 25 bases between the two ends. The length of the CDR3 is 20 residues. The germline V gene encodes CDR1 SGHRS and CDR2 YFSETQ. As DNA, the CDR3 is TGCGCCAGCAGCTTGCGGCCGACGACCTGGGTAACGCGGATGAACACTGAAGCTTTCTTT. This codes for CASSLRPTTWVTRMNTEAFF.

This clonotype was observed at least ten times. The chain has TRBV4-1 and TRBJ1-6; D unresolved. This CDR3 has 15 amino acids. V was clipped by 2 bases and J by 9 bases, with 14 bases between them. Germline V CDR1 and CDR2: MGHRA, YSYEKL. DNA of the CDR3: TGCGCCAGCAGCCAAACTCAGTTACTGACTTCACCCCTCCACTTT. It yields the protein CASSQTQLLTSPLHF.

The CDR3 sequence is CASSSPGSGTSTDTQYF. The CDR3 coding sequence is TGCGCCAGCTCTTCCCCGGGTAGCGGGACCTCCACAGATACGCAGTATTTT. V usage is TRBV5-1 and J usage is TRBJ2-3; TRBD2 matches 8 bases. Germline loops: CDR1 SGHRS, CDR2 YFSETQ. Trimming cost V 7 bases and J 2 bases; bases outside gene matches: 15. The CDR3 totals 17 residues.

The rearrangement links TRBV24-1 to TRBJ1-1, with D perhaps matching TRBD1 (6 bases). V lost 6 bases and J lost 0, with 19 bases in between. This CDR3 is built from 17 residues. Germline assignment: CDR1 KGHDR and CDR2 SFDVKD. The CDR3 is CATSPAPGEAMNTEAFF. CDR3 DNA: TGTGCCACCAGTCCAGCTCCAGGGGAGGCCATGAACACTGAAGCTTTCTTT.

The CDR3 DNA sequence: TGCAGTGCAGTAACTGGGGCCTTGAATGAAAAACTGTTTTTT. It translates to CSAVTGALNEKLFF. The V call is TRBV20-1, the J call TRBJ1-4, with D possibly being TRBD1 (5 bases). The germline V and J ends were trimmed by 6 bases and 5 bases, with 16 bases remaining between them. The CDR3 runs to 14 residues. The germline V gene has CDR1 DFQATT and CDR2 SNEGSKA (reference sequence).

The chain joins TRBV20-1 to TRBJ1-5; 7 bases are a match to TRBD1. CDR3 length equals 14 residues. J gave up 4 bases and V 5 bases, and 8 bases lay outside the gene matches. Germline CDR1 reads DFQATT; CDR2 reads SNEGSKA (reference sequence). CDR3 DNA: TGCAGTGCTGTGAGCCGGGACAGAAATCAGCCCCAGCATTTT. It yields the protein CSAVSRDRNQPQHF.

This clonotype has a handful of counts. The chain employs TRBV28 and TRBJ1-3; no clear D. The CDR3 is 17 residues long. Per the germline V gene, CDR1 is MDHEN and CDR2 is SYDVKM. V lost 5 bases and J 0 bases, leaving 17 bases between the germline ends. In DNA form, the CDR3 reads TGTGCCAGCAGTCCATCATCTGCGGAGAGCTCTGGAAACACCATATATTTT. This gives the protein CASSPSSAESSGNTIYF.

V is TRBV12-3 or TRBV12-4 and J is TRBJ2-7; D call uncertain. This CDR3 has 16 residues. V lost 1 base to trimming and J lost 2 bases, with 15 bases between them. The CDR3 coding sequence is TGTGCCAGCAGTTTAGTCTTTCGGCAGCCCACCTACGAGCAGTACTTC. Translation gives CASSLVFRQPTYEQYF.

In this sample, this clonotype turned up a few times. This sequence joins TRBV9 and TRBJ2-2; D might be TRBD1 or TRBD2, each matching 5 bases. Per germline, CDR1 SGDLS and CDR2 YYNGEE. The CDR3 is 14 amino acids. Trimming took 0 bases from V and 7 from J, leaving 10 bases between them. The CDR3 protein is CASSVDGAGGELFF. In nucleotides, the CDR3 is TGTGCCAGCAGCGTAGATGGGGCGGGCGGGGAGCTGTTTTTT.

In nucleotides, the CDR3 is TGTGCCAGCAGTCCCCGGGTCCCGACCGGGGAGCTGTTTTTT. This translates into CASSPRVPTGELFF. This rearrangement joins TRBV6-5 to TRBJ2-2; D is uncertain. CDR3 length: 14 residues. CDR1 is MNHEY, CDR2 SVGAGI, per germline. V shed 5 bases and J shed 5 bases, with 12 bases lying between them.

The chain combines TRBV7-3 with TRBJ2-1; D gene uncertain. The CDR3 loop spans 14 amino acids. CDR1 SGHTA and CDR2 FQGTGA come from the germline V gene. Trimming took off 5 bases at V and 6 bases at J, with 14 bases between the two ends. The CDR3: CASSPMGMGNEQFF. In nucleotides, the CDR3 is TGTGCCAGCAGCCCCATGGGTATGGGCAATGAGCAGTTCTTC.

This clonotype was seen a few times. This chain uses TRBV11-3 with TRBJ2-1; D remains ambiguous. V was shortened by 5 bases and J by 9 bases, with 14 bases between the two germline ends. Germline CDR1 SGHNT, CDR2 YENEEA. The CDR3 consists of 13 residues. Here the CDR3 DNA reads TGTGCCAGCAGCCATGGTAGGGAAGCTGAGCAGTTCTTC. It translates to CASSHGREAEQFF.

This chain connects TRBV20-1 to TRBJ1-1; TRBD1 matches 9 bases. CDR3 length: 15 residues. From germline, CDR1 is DFQATT and CDR2 SNEGSKA (reference sequence). V shed 3 bases and J 3 bases; nucleotides not matched to a gene: 8. The CDR3, as DNA: TGCAGTGCTAGTCGGACAGGGGCGCCAGACACTGAAGCTTTCTTT. This gives the protein CSASRTGAPDTEAFF.

This rearrangement joins TRBV3-1 to TRBJ1-1; D gene unclear. This CDR3 has 15 residues. Germline assignment: CDR1 LGHDT and CDR2 YNNKEL (reference sequence). Trimming cost V 4 bases and J 3 bases, with 15 bases left between them. This chain's CDR3 is CASSPTSSIDTEAFF. CDR3 in DNA: TGTGCCAGCAGCCCTACGTCCTCGATCGACACTGAAGCTTTCTTT.